The TCR beta chain under discussion was sequenced for a study of T cell changes during pregnancy in multiple sclerosis. This clone was detected once. Here immunoSEQ multiplex PCR was the method, and the copy in TCRdb shows in-frame clones only, minus some. This sample carries around 44,000 clones, around 94% of them seen once, and the ten largest clones take under 1.5%. Deletions cut 4 bases from V and 3 bases from J, with 16 bases between. Looked up from germline, CDR1 is MGHRA and CDR2 is YSYEKL. The CDR3 spans 15 residues. This sequence originates from a female donor with multiple sclerosis, enrolled in a pregnancy study. The chain couples TRBV4-1 to TRBJ2-7; tentative D call: TRBD2 (5 bases). Sequenced input: peripheral blood. The CDR3 here is CASSPRRGSFYEQYF. CDR3 nucleotides: TGCGCCAGCAGCCCCAGACGGGGATCTTTCTACGAGCAGTACTTC.